This TCR beta chain is from a study of beta chain features in type 1 diabetes. Whole-study findings and limits: There was a moderate but significant shortening of TCRB CDR3s in all four CD4+ subsets of Type 1 diabetes patients.

Every bit of the isolated RNA underwent reverse transcription, so sequencing read expressed TCRB transcripts. TCRdb's copy holds only in-frame clones and misses some; the assay was immunoSEQ multiplex PCR. The sample records 150,000 to 190,000 clones, about 9.3% being singletons. This CDR3 region has 14 residues. V gave up 5 bases and J gave up 7 bases, with 17 bases separating them. CDR1 is KGHSH and CDR2 is LQKENI in the germline V gene. This clone was recorded a few times. Antigen specificity is unknown. The source material was central memory CD4+ T cells from blood. The sequence was obtained from a man in his thirties or forties with type 1 diabetes. This chain links TRBV18 with TRBJ1-1, with TRBD1 as a possible D gene (5 bases). CDR3 bases: TGTGCCAGCTCAACGGACATGGCTGGTGTTGAAGCTTTCTTT. Its protein product is CASSTDMAGVEAFF.